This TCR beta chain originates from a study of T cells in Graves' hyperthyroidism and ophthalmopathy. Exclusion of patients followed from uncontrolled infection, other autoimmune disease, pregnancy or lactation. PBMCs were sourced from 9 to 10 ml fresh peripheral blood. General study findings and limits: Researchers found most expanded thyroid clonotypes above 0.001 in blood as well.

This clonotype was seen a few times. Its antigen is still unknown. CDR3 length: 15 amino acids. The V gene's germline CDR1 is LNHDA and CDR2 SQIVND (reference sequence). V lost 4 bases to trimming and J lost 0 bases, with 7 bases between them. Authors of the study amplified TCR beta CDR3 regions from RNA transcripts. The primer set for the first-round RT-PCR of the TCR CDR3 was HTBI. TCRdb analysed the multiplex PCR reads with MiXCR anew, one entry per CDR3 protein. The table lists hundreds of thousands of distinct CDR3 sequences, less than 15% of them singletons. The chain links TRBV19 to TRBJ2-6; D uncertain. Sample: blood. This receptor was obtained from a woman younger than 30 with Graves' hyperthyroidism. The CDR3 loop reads CASSTTDSGANVLTF. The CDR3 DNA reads TGTGCCAGTAGTACTACAGACTCTGGGGCCAACGTCCTGACTTTC.